This T cell receptor beta chain was sequenced in a study of radiation and T cells in renal cell carcinoma. The repertoire was sequenced with immunoSEQ multiplex PCR; TCRdb's copy has only in-frame clones and lacks some. The sample records around 100,000 clones, roughly 88% being singletons. V gave up 2 bases and J gave up 1 base, with 12 bases separating them. Germline CDR1 MNHEY, CDR2 SVGAGI. The CDR3 length is 15 residues. As for time point: blood 4 weeks post-SBRT, at nephrectomy. The treatment was: 15 Gy SBRT to primary tumor, nephrectomy 4 weeks later. This renal cell carcinoma was of the clear cell type.

The chain combines TRBV6-5 with TRBJ2-7; no clear D gene. Specimen: blood, collected from a patient whose treatment included radiotherapy and nephrectomy. This receptor was obtained from a man between 60 and 70 years old with renal cell carcinoma. CDR3 sequence (DNA): TGTGCCAGCAGTTACAGTACGGACGCTTCCTACGAGCAGTACTTC. Encoded protein: CASSYSTDASYEQYF.